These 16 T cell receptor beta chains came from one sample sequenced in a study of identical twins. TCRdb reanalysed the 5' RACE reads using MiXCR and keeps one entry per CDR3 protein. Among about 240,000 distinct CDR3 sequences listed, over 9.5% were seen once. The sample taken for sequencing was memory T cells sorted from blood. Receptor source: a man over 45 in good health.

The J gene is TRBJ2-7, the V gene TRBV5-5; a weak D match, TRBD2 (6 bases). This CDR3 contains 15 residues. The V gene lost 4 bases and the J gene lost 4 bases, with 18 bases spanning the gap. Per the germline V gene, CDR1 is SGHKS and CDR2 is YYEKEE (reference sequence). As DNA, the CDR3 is TGTGCCAGCAGCCGGCGGCTTGATGGAGGGTACGAGCAGTACTTC. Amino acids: CASSRRLDGGYEQYF.

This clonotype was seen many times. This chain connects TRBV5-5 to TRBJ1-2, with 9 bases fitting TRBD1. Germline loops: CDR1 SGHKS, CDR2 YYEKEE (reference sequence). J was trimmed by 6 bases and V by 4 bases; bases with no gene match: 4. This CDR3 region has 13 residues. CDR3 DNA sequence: TGTGCCAGCAGCACGACAGGGGGAAATGGCTACACCTTC. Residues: CASSTTGGNGYTF.

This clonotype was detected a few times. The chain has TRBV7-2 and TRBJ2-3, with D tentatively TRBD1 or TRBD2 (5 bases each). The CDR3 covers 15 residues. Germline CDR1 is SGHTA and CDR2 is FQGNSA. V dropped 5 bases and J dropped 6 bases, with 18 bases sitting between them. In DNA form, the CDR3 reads TGTGCCAGCAGCCTAAGCGGAAGGGGAGCCGATACGCAGTATTTT. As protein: CASSLSGRGADTQYF.

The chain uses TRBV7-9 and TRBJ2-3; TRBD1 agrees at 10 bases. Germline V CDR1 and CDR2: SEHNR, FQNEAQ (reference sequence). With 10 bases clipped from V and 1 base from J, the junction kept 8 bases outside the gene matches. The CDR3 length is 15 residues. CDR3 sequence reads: CAITSGTGGTDTQYF. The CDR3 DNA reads TGTGCCATCACGAGCGGGACAGGGGGCACAGATACGCAGTATTTT.

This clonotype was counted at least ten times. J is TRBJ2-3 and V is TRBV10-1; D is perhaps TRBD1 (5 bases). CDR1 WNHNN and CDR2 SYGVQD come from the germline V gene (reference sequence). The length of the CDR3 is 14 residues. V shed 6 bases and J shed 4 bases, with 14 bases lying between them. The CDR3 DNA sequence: TGCGCCAGCAGCCAGGGAATGGGCCCAGATACGCAGTATTTT. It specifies CASSQGMGPDTQYF.

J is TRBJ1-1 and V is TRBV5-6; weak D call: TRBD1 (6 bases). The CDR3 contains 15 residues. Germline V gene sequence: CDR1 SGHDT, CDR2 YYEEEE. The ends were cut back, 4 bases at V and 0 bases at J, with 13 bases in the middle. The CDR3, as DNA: TGTGCCAGCAGCGCAACGGACAGATTGAACACTGAAGCTTTCTTT. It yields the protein CASSATDRLNTEAFF.

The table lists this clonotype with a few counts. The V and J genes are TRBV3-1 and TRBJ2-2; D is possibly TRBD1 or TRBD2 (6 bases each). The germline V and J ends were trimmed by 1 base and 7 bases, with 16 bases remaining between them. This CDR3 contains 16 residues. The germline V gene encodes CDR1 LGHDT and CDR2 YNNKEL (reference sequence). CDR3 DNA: TGTGCCAGCAGCCAAGGTTGGGGGGCGCATGTCGGGGAGCTGTTTTTT. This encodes CASSQGWGAHVGELFF.

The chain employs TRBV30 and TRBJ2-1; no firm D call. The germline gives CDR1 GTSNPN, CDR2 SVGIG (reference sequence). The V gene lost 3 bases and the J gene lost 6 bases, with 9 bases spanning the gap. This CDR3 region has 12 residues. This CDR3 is CAWRRGGNEQFF. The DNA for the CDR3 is TGTGCCTGGAGAAGAGGCGGCAATGAGCAGTTCTTC.

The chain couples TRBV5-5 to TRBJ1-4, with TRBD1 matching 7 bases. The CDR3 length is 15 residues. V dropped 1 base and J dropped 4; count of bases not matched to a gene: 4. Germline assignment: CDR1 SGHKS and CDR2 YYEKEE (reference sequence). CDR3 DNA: TGTGCCAGCAGCTTGCCACAGGGGAATAATGAAAAACTGTTTTTT. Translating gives CASSLPQGNNEKLFF. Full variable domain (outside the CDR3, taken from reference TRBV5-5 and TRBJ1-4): DAGVTQSPTHLIKTRGQQVTLRCSPISGHKSVSWYQQVLGQGPQFIFQYYEKEERGRGNFPDRFSARQFPNYSSELNVNALLLGDSALYLCASSLPQGNNEKLFFGSGTQLSVL.

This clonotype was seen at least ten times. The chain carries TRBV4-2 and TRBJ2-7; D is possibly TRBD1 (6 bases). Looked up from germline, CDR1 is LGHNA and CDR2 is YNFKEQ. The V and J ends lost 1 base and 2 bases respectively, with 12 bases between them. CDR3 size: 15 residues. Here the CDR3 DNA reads TGTGCCAGCAGCCAAGTCGTAGGACAGACCTACGAGCAGTACTTC. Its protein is CASSQVVGQTYEQYF.

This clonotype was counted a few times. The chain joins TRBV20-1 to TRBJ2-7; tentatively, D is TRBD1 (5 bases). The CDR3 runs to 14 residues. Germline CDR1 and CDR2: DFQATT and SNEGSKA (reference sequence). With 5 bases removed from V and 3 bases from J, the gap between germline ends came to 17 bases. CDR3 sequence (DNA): TGCAGTGCTCTCCCCCCAGGGCTCTACTACGAGCAGTACTTC. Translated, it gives CSALPPGLYYEQYF.

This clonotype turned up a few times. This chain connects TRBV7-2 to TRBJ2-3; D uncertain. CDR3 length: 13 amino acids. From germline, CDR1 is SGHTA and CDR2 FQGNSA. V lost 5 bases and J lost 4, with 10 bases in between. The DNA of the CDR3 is TGTGCCAGCAGCAGCCCTGGGGCAGATACGCAGTATTTT. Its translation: CASSSPGADTQYF. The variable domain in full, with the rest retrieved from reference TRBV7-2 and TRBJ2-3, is GAGVSQSPSNKVTEKGKDVELRCDPISGHTALYWYRQSLGQGLEFLIYFQGNSAPDKSGLPSDRFSAERTGGSVSTLTIQRTQQEDSAVYLCASSSPGADTQYFGPGTRLTVL.

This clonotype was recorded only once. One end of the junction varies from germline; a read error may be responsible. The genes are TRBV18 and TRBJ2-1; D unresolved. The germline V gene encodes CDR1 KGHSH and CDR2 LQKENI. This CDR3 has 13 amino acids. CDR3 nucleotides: TGTGCCAGCTCACCGTCCTCCCACAATGAGCAGTTCTTC. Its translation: CASSPSSHNEQFF.

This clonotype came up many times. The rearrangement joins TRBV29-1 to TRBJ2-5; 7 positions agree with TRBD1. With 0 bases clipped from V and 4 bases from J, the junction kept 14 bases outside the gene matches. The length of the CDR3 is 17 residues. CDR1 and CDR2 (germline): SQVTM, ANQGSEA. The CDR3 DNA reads TGCAGCGTTGAAGACTCCACAGTGACAGGGAGTTTAGAGACCCAGTACTTC. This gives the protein CSVEDSTVTGSLETQYF.

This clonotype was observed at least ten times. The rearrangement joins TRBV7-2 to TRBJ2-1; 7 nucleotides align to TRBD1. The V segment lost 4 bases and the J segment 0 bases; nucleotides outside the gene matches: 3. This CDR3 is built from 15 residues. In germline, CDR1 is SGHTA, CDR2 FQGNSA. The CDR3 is CASSSQGSSYNEQFF. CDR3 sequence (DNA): TGTGCCAGCAGCTCACAGGGGAGCTCCTACAATGAGCAGTTCTTC.

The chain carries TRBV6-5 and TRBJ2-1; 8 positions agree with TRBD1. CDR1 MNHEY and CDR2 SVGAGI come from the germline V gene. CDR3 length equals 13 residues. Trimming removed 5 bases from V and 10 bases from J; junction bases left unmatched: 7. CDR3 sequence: CASSNGQGSEQFF. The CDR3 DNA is TGTGCCAGCAGTAACGGACAGGGCTCCGAGCAGTTCTTC.